One sample yielded the 3 T cell receptor beta chains listed below, sequenced in a study of blood T cell repertoires in COVID-19. Profiled with immunoSEQ multiplex PCR; TCRdb holds only in-frame clones, not every one. The table lists roughly 280,000 clones, approximately 80% of them singletons, with less than 5% in the top ten. The specimen was peripheral blood. Source of these receptors: a man aged 60 to 69 with acute or convalescent COVID-19.

The genes are TRBV20-1 and TRBJ1-1; D is undetermined. Trimming stripped 2 bases from V and 1 base from J, with 2 bases between. The CDR3 totals 11 residues. Germline V gives CDR1 DFQATT, CDR2 SNEGSKA (reference sequence). The CDR3 spells CSARQNTEAFF. The CDR3 DNA reads as TGCAGTGCTAGACAGAACACTGAAGCTTTCTTT.

To note about this clone: At one boundary the junction diverges from the germline segment, which might be a read error. The chain uses TRBV7-7 and TRBJ2-7; a possible D gene is TRBD2 (6 bases). CDR3 length: 13 residues. Germline loops: CDR1 SSHAT, CDR2 FNYEAQ (reference sequence). CDR3 nucleotide sequence: TGTGCTAGCAGCTTGGGACTGAACTACGAGCAGTACTTC. Amino acid sequence: CASSLGLNYEQYF.

V and J are TRBV11-2 and TRBJ2-1, with D uncertain. Germline values: CDR1 SGHAT, CDR2 FQNNGV. CDR3 length: 13 amino acids. Trimming cost V 5 bases and J 12 bases, with 17 bases left between them. The CDR3 region has the DNA TGTGCCAGCAGCCTCATCCTTGGAGATCGGCAGTTCTTC. Translation: CASSLILGDRQFF.